The 25 T cell receptor beta chains below all came from one sample that was sequenced in a study of shared T cell receptors in the human thymus (dated by TCRdb to the early 2020s). The library was prepared using the immunoSEQ multiplex PCR assay. This immuneACCESS table, as held by TCRdb, lists in-frame sequences with V and J called but not all clones. Of the missing ones, under half trace to an unresolved V gene in checked studies; the others have no known cause. For this sample the table gives about 660,000 clones, of which around 87% were detected only once. Clones ranked in the top ten supply about 0.0094% of the sample. This same sample was also part of a study on human thymus T cells.

Sequencing was done on a sample of thymocytes. The receptors were sampled from a boy younger than two with a congenital heart defect. Donor details come from another sample of the same person, matched by shared clones.

In this sample, this clone turned up once. V gene TRBV11-2 combines with J gene TRBJ1-6, with 9 nucleotides matching TRBD1. Trimming took 5 bases from V and 9 from J; bases not matched to a gene: 8. The CDR3 length is 15 residues. Germline values: CDR1 SGHAT, CDR2 FQNNGV. CDR3 protein: CASSPGTGSFSPLHF. CDR3 in DNA: TGTGCCAGCAGCCCCGGGACAGGGTCGTTTTCACCCCTCCACTTT.

The chain has TRBV5-6 and TRBJ2-2; 8 bases agree with TRBD1. Per germline, CDR1 SGHDT and CDR2 YYEEEE. V trimming: 0 bases; J trimming: 5 bases; junction bases outside the gene matches: 12. This CDR3 spans 18 amino acids. The CDR3 protein is CASSLVQPGTGPTGELFF. DNA of the CDR3: TGTGCCAGCAGCTTGGTCCAACCCGGGACAGGTCCTACCGGGGAGCTGTTTTTT.

The chain joins TRBV4-3 to TRBJ2-3, with unresolved D. Trimming stripped 1 base from V and 0 bases from J, with 17 bases between. The CDR3 is 18 residues long. The V gene's germline CDR1 is LGHNA and CDR2 YSLEER. The CDR3 is CASSQAPPDFSSTDTQYF. The CDR3 DNA follows: TGCGCCAGCAGCCAAGCTCCCCCAGACTTTAGCAGCACAGATACGCAGTATTTT.

The genes are TRBV18 and TRBJ2-7; TRBD2 is a possible D gene (6 bases). V was trimmed by 3 bases and J by 1 base, leaving 22 bases between them. CDR1 and CDR2 (germline): KGHSH, LQKENI. The length of the CDR3 is 18 residues. The CDR3 protein is CASSPRILSGTYSYEQYF. The CDR3 DNA reads as TGTGCCAGCTCACCTCGCATCCTTAGCGGCACCTATTCCTACGAGCAGTACTTC.

This chain links TRBV5-1 with TRBJ2-3, with 8 bases matching TRBD1. Germline V gene data show CDR1 as SGHRS and CDR2 as YFSETQ. V lost 1 base to trimming and J lost 3 bases; unmatched junction nucleotides: 4. The length of the CDR3 is 15 residues. The CDR3 DNA sequence: TGCGCCAGCAGCTTGCAGGACAGGGCTACAGATACGCAGTATTTT. Its protein product is CASSLQDRATDTQYF.

The chain carries TRBV20-1 and TRBJ2-1, with D unresolved. V was shortened by 1 base and J by 9 bases, with 7 bases between the two germline ends. CDR3 size: 11 residues. Germline CDR1 DFQATT, CDR2 SNEGSKA (reference sequence). The CDR3, as DNA: TGCAGTGCTAGAGTTTTCGGTGAGCAGTTCTTC. It is translated as CSARVFGEQFF.

In this sample, this clone turned up once. The chain carries TRBV5-6 and TRBJ2-5; a weak D match, TRBD2 (6 bases). CDR3 length equals 15 residues. Germline CDR1 SGHDT, CDR2 YYEEEE. Between the trimmed V and J ends, which lost 1 base and 5 bases, there was a span of 15 bases. Here the CDR3 DNA reads TGTGCCAGCAGCTTGTGGCGCAGGGCGGGGGAGACCCAGTACTTC. Translated: CASSLWRRAGETQYF.

Comment on this clone: The sample contains more than one DNA sequence encoding this CDR3. The chain has TRBV4-3 and TRBJ1-6; D is ambiguous. The CDR3 has 14 residues. CDR1 LGHNA and CDR2 YSLEER come from the germline V gene. Trimming pared 5 bases from V and 7 bases from J, leaving 12 bases between. The CDR3 DNA reads TGCGCCAGCAGCGAAAGGCGGCAGAATTCACCCCTCCACTTT. It is translated as CASSERRQNSPLHF.

The rearrangement joins TRBV7-7 to TRBJ2-5, with a tentative D call TRBD2 (6 bases). V was clipped by 5 bases and J by 7 bases, with 11 bases between them. Germline-derived CDR1 and CDR2 are SSHAT and FNYEAQ (reference sequence). The length of the CDR3 is 12 residues. The CDR3 here is CASSHAEGTQYF. The DNA for the CDR3 is TGTGCCAGCAGCCACGCGGAGGGGACCCAGTACTTC.

The rearrangement links TRBV6-5 to TRBJ2-7, with 10 bases identical to TRBD1. CDR1 and CDR2 (germline): MNHEY, SVGAGI. CDR3 length: 15 amino acids. Trimming cost V 6 bases and J 2 bases; bases outside gene matches: 7. The CDR3 is CASRMGQGTTYEQYF. Written as DNA, the CDR3 is TGTGCCAGCAGAATGGGACAGGGGACGACCTACGAGCAGTACTTC.

This chain uses TRBV4-1 with TRBJ1-5; TRBD1 aligns across 7 bases. The length of the CDR3 is 16 residues. CDR1 is MGHRA, CDR2 YSYEKL, per germline. After removal of 0 bases from V and 5 bases from J, the junction contained 7 bases not matched to a gene. CDR3 sequence reads: CASSQETDRADQPQHF. The CDR3 bases are TGCGCCAGCAGCCAAGAAACTGACAGGGCTGATCAGCCCCAGCATTTT.

The chain links TRBV21-1 to TRBJ2-7; no DNA check was done on the table's D call, TRBD1. TRBV21-1 is annotated as a pseudogene. The CDR3 loop spans 13 amino acids. The CDR3 sequence: CASSSPRGYEQYF. CDR3 coding DNA: TGTGCCAGCAGCTCCCCCAGGGGGTACGAGCAGTACTTC.

This chain joins TRBV5-1 and TRBJ1-2; D remains ambiguous. The CDR3 has 14 amino acids. CDR1 is SGHRS, CDR2 YFSETQ, per germline. The V end lost 3 bases, the J end lost 4 bases, and 13 bases lay between the germline ends. The CDR3 loop reads CASSSYLGFYGYTF. In DNA form, the CDR3 reads TGCGCCAGCAGCTCCTACCTCGGTTTCTATGGCTACACCTTC.

The rearrangement joins TRBV4-2 to TRBJ2-2; weak D call: TRBD2 (6 bases). Trimming removed 0 bases from V and 0 bases from J, with 20 bases in between. The CDR3 runs to 20 residues. Germline assignment: CDR1 LGHNA and CDR2 YNFKEQ. The CDR3 DNA is TGTGCCAGCAGCCAAGAATCATGGCGGGATCCGACCGCGAACACCGGGGAGCTGTTTTTT. Protein: CASSQESWRDPTANTGELFF.

This clone has only one observation. The chain carries TRBV5-1 and TRBJ2-7, with a possible D match to TRBD2 (6 bases). The CDR3 runs to 12 residues. From germline, CDR1 is SGHRS and CDR2 YFSETQ. V was cut by 1 base and J by 12 bases, with 14 bases left in between. This chain's CDR3 is CASSLNGPEGYF. The CDR3 coding sequence is TGCGCCAGCAGCTTGAACGGGCCGGAGGGGTACTTC.

V gene TRBV6-6 combines with J gene TRBJ1-2; D is possibly TRBD1 (6 bases). The V end lost 0 bases, the J end lost 8 bases, and 13 bases lay between the germline ends. The CDR3 is 14 amino acids. Germline assignment: CDR1 MNHNY and CDR2 SVGAGI (reference sequence). The chain's CDR3 is CASSYSDSPGGYTF. The CDR3 DNA reads as TGTGCCAGCAGTTACTCGGACAGCCCGGGAGGCTACACCTTC.

The rearrangement links TRBV18 to TRBJ1-5, with 7 bases matching TRBD1. Germline CDR1 is KGHSH and CDR2 is LQKENI. The CDR3 covers 14 residues. Unmatched junction bases numbered 4, after V lost 5 bases and J lost 3 bases. CDR3 DNA sequence: TGTGCCAGCTCATCGGGACAGCCCAATCAGCCCCAGCATTTT. Translated: CASSSGQPNQPQHF. The full variable domain, in which reference TRBV18 and TRBJ1-5 provide the parts outside the CDR3, is NAGVMQNPRHLVRRRGQEARLRCSPMKGHSHVYWYRQLPEEGLKFMVYLQKENIIDESGMPKERFSAEFPKEGPSILRIQQVVRGDSAAYFCASSSGQPNQPQHFGDGTRLSIL.

V is TRBV5-4 and J is TRBJ2-7, with 10 bases identical to TRBD1. This CDR3 is 15 amino acids long. The V gene end was trimmed by 2 bases and the J gene end by 6 bases; junction bases not matched to a gene: 8. In germline, CDR1 is SGHNT, CDR2 YYREEE (reference sequence). The DNA of the CDR3 is TGTGCCAGCAGCTTCACCGGGACAGGGGCTTTCGAGCAGTACTTC. As protein: CASSFTGTGAFEQYF.

The rearrangement joins TRBV27 to TRBJ2-7; possibly TRBD2 for D (5 bases). This CDR3 has 13 amino acids. Germline V CDR1 and CDR2: MNHEY, SMNVEV (reference sequence). Trimming took off 2 bases at V and 7 bases at J, with 12 bases between the two ends. The CDR3 DNA follows: TGTGCCAGCAGTTTAATTCCGGGGAGAGAGCAGTACTTC. It codes for CASSLIPGREQYF.

The chain uses TRBV14 and TRBJ1-6; D is perhaps TRBD1 (6 bases). The germline gives CDR1 SGHDN, CDR2 FVKESK. V dropped 4 bases and J dropped 9 bases, with 16 bases sitting between them. The CDR3 covers 15 residues. The DNA for the CDR3 is TGTGCCAGCAGCCTTACAAACCACAGGGTTTCACCCCTCCACTTT. Protein product: CASSLTNHRVSPLHF.

The chain joins TRBV28 to TRBJ2-1, with D possibly matching TRBD1 (6 bases). The CDR3 covers 17 residues. Germline V gene data show CDR1 as MDHEN and CDR2 as SYDVKM. Trimming took off 3 bases at V and 1 base at J, with 16 bases between the two ends. The DNA of the CDR3 is TGTGCCAGCAGTTTGACAGGTGTAATTAGTTCCTACAATGAGCAGTTCTTC. It translates to CASSLTGVISSYNEQFF.

This clone was observed once. V is TRBV7-9 and J is TRBJ2-7, with 7 bases that match TRBD1. CDR3 length: 15 residues. Germline trimming cut 5 bases from V and 2 bases from J; bases unmatched to any gene: 9. Germline V gene lookup returns CDR1 SEHNR and CDR2 FQNEAQ (reference sequence). CDR3 bases: TGTGCCAGCAGCGCCTCCGGGACAGTCCCCTACGAGCAGTACTTC. Its translation: CASSASGTVPYEQYF. Supplemented by reference TRBV7-9 and TRBJ2-7, the full variable domain reads DTGVSQNPRHKITKRGQNVTFRCDPISEHNRLYWYRQTLGQGPEFLTYFQNEAQLEKSRLLSDRFSAERPKGSFSTLEIQRTEQGDSAMYLCASSASGTVPYEQYFGPGTRLTVT.

The gene calls are TRBV2 and TRBJ2-7, with D possibly TRBD2 on 6 matching bases. Germline lookup yields CDR1 SNHLY and CDR2 FYNNEI. This CDR3 contains 16 residues. The germline V and J ends were trimmed by 4 bases and 3 bases, with 19 bases remaining between them. The CDR3 nucleotides are TGTGCCAGCAGTGTTCGGCAGGGAGGCTACTACTACGAGCAGTACTTC. Residues: CASSVRQGGYYYEQYF.

The rearrangement links TRBV7-9 to TRBJ1-2, with D unresolved. From germline, CDR1 is SEHNR and CDR2 FQNEAQ (reference sequence). Trimming stripped 9 bases from V and 8 bases from J, with 22 bases between. The CDR3 sequence is 14 residues long. The DNA of the CDR3 is TGTGCCAGTGGTCCTCCGTTCAGCAGGAAAGGCTACACCTTC. This gives the protein CASGPPFSRKGYTF. Drawing the rest from reference TRBV7-9 and TRBJ1-2, the complete variable domain is DTGVSQNPRHKITKRGQNVTFRCDPISEHNRLYWYRQTLGQGPEFLTYFQNEAQLEKSRLLSDRFSAERPKGSFSTLEIQRTEQGDSAMYLCASGPPFSRKGYTFGSGTRLTVV.

The chain employs TRBV13 and TRBJ2-7, with unresolved D. The length of the CDR3 is 13 residues. Germline CDR1 PRHDT, CDR2 FYEKMQ (reference sequence). Between the trimmed V and J ends, which lost 0 bases and 2 bases, there was a span of 5 bases. The CDR3 sequence is CASSLGRAYEQYF. CDR3 nucleotide sequence: TGTGCCAGCAGCTTAGGGCGTGCCTACGAGCAGTACTTC.